This T cell receptor (beta chain) was obtained from a study of blood T cells in healthy people across ages. Study background: Roughly one uniquely barcoded beta molecule per two T cells was captured.

Then a second PCR, running roughly 7 to 11 cycles, was carried out with a sample-barcoded 5' primer and a J-beta primer mix. Each CDR3 protein gets one entry after TCRdb re-called the 5' RACE reads with MiXCR. The sample has 550,000 to 750,000 distinct CDR3 sequences, around 20% seen once; the top ten hold approximately 3.6%. Germline CDR1 and CDR2: SGDLS and YYNGEE. V lost 3 bases and J lost 3, with 9 bases in between. The CDR3 has 13 residues. Per individual sample, total RNA of at least 5.5 micrograms was extracted. This clonotype originated in a man in his 70s in good health. The chain has TRBV9 and TRBJ1-2; the D is unclear. Sample: blood. For the CDR3, the DNA is TGTGCCAGCAGCGCAAGACTGGACTATGGCTACACCTTC. It codes for CASSARLDYGYTF.